This T cell receptor beta chain was identified during a study of shared clonotypes between healthy human individuals (dated by TCRdb to 2020 to 2021). Regarding the research as a whole: A couple of women and a few men aged 18 to 49 years were included in the cohort. Per donor, leukapheresis produced somewhere between about 0.9 and 9.5 billion PBMCs. The study deeply sequenced blood TCR repertoires of five healthy adults to estimate repertoire size and the extent of clonotype sharing between individuals. To increase sequencing depth and limit assay-specific biases, different laboratories used diverse techniques to prepare libraries and sequence TCR repertoires. For each donor, CD4 naive and CD4 memory were each run on three plates, CD8 naive on two plates, and CD8 memory on one plate. General study outcomes and caveats: Naive subsets generally had larger estimated clonotype richness than memory subsets. Sampling was restricted to blood, and TCR repertoires in tissues likely differ from the TCR repertoires found in blood. Because the study included only a small number of donors, the genetic and exposure-history diversity represented was limited. Rarefaction of sorted-subset datasets indicated incomplete sequencing despite the large sequencing depth. Pairwise subsampling led to the expectation that sequencing depth would affect the degree of clonotype sharing among donors. Around 5% of naive CD4, roughly 3.6% of naive CD8, 2% to 2.5% of memory CD4, and more than 0.35% of memory CD8 clonotypes were shared across a handful of donors. Compared with non-shared clonotypes, the clonotypes found in all four sorted-subset donors had higher generation probabilities.

Using the deep immunoSEQ assay, TCR CDR3 regions were amplified from genomic DNA by multiplex PCR. For each cell subset, the extracted genomic DNA was distributed evenly across all wells of several immunoSEQ 96-well plates, and each plate served as one replicate. For sorted subsets, about 210 ng of genomic DNA, equivalent to some 30,000 T cell genomes, went into each replicate PCR. Purified libraries were quantified with a Qubit 3.0 fluorometer, sized on a Bioanalyzer 2100, and re-quantified with the KAPA Library Quantification kit. Every immunoSEQ 96-well plate was sequenced on a separate single-read 150-cycle Illumina NextSeq 550 flow cell. The authors' pipeline ran thus. Because the immunoSEQ output included only junctional sequences and no quality scores, the filtering could not be the same as the filtering used for full-length reads. To assign V/J genes and CDR3, sequences were annotated using PyIR, a Python wrapper for IgBLAST v1.9, with IMGT germline references. Reads with weak V/J assignments (E-value above 1e-6), missing CDR3, stop codons, out-of-frame junctions, or ambiguous translated residues were removed. V3J clonotypes were defined as sequences sharing the same inferred V gene, J gene, and CDR3 amino acid sequence. Percentage overlap between repertoires was computed as shared unique clonotypes divided by the size of the smaller repertoire. RTK rarefaction, the Chao1 estimator, and Recon v2.1 estimates of unobserved clonotypes were used to assess repertoire richness. For all TCRbeta clonotypes obtained by the gDNA method from a few donors, generation probabilities were computed with OLGA. TCRdb provides this immuneACCESS table in a form limited to in-frame rearrangements. Some clones are lacking; in checked studies, under half of them reflect an unresolved V gene, and why the rest are absent is not known. Clonal size and the V and J genes are those of that table, whereas D and trimming came from the DNA. The sample table holds over 1.5 million clones, of which 95% to 99% were seen once. The ten largest clonotypes hold around 0.45% of the sample.

The donors were healthy, HIV-negative adults with no recently reported acute infections or vaccinations. Every donor was a Caucasian adult living in Nashville, Tennessee, USA. CD4+ T cells were enriched by magnetic negative selection, after which naive cells were positively selected on CD45RA and the negative fraction was taken as the memory subset. Blood was collected by leukapheresis, and PBMCs were isolated by Ficoll-Histopaque density gradient centrifugation and then cryopreserved in liquid nitrogen vapor phase. Purity and quantity of every magnetically sorted T cell population were checked by analytical flow cytometry. Genomic DNA was isolated from every sorted fraction and measured by UV absorbance on a Nanodrop 2000c. The germline V gene (reference sequence) sets CDR1 to MNHEY and CDR2 to SMNVEV. The CDR3 starts with the cysteine, ends with the phenylalanine, and has 13 residues. Just CDR3 DNA is preserved here, 39 bases in frame from base 1. V loses 8 bases of germline sequence and J loses 6 bases, and the interval between the two ends is 14 bases.

Note on this clone: Its antigen remains undetermined. The input lacks base qualities; no much larger clone sits a single base away.

This receptor chain uses TRBV27 and TRBJ2-4; the D gene assignment is ambiguous. What was sequenced was naive CD4+ T cells sorted from blood. The intended sense of this specimen's cell subset or site label: CD45RA+ positively selected. This receptor was identified in a man younger than 45 in good health. The CDR3 in this case is CASRTVIGNIQYF. The sequenced DNA: TGTGCCAGCCGTACCGTGATTGGAAACATTCAGTACTTC.